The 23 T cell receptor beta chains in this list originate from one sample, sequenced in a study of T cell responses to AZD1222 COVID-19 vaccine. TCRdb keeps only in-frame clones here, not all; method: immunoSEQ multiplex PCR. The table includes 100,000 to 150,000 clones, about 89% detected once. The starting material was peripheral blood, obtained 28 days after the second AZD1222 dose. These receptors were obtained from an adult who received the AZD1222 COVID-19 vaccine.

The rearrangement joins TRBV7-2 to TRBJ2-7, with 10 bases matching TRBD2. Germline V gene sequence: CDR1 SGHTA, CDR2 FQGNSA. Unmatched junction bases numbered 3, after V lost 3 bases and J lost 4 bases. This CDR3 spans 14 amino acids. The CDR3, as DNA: TGTGCCAGCAGCTTGCTAGCGGGAGTATACGAGCAGTACTTC. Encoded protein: CASSLLAGVYEQYF. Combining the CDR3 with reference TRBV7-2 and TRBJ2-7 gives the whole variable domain GAGVSQSPSNKVTEKGKDVELRCDPISGHTALYWYRQSLGQGLEFLIYFQGNSAPDKSGLPSDRFSAERTGGSVSTLTIQRTQQEDSAVYLCASSLLAGVYEQYFGPGTRLTVT.

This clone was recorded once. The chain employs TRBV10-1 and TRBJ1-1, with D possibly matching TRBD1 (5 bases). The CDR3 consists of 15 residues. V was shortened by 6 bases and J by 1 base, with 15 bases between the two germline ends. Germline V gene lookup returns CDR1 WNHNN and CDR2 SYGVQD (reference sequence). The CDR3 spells CASSPGHAANTEAFF. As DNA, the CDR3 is TGCGCCAGCAGCCCCGGACATGCGGCGAACACTGAAGCTTTCTTT.

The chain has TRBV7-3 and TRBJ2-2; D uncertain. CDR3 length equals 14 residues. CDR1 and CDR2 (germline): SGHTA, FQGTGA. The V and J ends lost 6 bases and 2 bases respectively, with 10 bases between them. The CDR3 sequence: CASSQRLNTGELFF. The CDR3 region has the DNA TGTGCCAGCAGTCAGAGGCTAAACACCGGGGAGCTGTTTTTT.

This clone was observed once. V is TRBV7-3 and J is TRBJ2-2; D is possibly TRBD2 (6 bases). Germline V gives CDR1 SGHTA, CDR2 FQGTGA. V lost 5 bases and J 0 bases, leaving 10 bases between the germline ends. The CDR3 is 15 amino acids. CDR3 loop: CASSKRASNTGELFF. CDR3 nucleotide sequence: TGTGCCAGCAGCAAGCGGGCCTCGAACACCGGGGAGCTGTTTTTT.

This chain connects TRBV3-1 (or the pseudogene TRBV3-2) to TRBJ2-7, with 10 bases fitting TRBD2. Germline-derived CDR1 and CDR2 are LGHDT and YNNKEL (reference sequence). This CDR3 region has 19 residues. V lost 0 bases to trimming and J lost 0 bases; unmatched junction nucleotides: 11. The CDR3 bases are TGTGCCAGCAGCCAAGATCTAGGGTTAGCTAGCGGGAGCTCCTACGAGCAGTACTTC. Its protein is CASSQDLGLASGSSYEQYF.

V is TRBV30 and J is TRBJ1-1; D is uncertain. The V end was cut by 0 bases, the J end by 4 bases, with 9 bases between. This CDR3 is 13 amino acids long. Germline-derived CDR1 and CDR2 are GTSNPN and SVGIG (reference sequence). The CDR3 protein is CAWSVAVRTEAFF. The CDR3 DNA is TGTGCCTGGAGTGTCGCAGTGCGCACTGAAGCTTTCTTT.

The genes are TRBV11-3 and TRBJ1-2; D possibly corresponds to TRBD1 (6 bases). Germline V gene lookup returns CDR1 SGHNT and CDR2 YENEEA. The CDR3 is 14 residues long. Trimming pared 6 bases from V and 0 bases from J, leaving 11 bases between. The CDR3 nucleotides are TGTGCCAGCAGAAAGGGGGGAACTAACTATGGCTACACCTTC. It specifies CASRKGGTNYGYTF. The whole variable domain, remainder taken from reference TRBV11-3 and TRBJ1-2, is EAGVVQSPRYKIIEKKQPVAFWCNPISGHNTLYWYLQNLGQGPELLIRYENEEAVDDSQLPKDRFSAERLKGVDSTLKIQPAELGDSAVYLCASRKGGTNYGYTFGSGTRLTVV.

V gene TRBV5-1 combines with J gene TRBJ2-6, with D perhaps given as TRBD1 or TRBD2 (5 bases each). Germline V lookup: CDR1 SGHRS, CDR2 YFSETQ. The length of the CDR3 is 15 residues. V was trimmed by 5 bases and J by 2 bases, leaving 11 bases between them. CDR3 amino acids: CASSAGTTGANVLTF. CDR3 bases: TGCGCCAGCAGTGCAGGGACCACTGGGGCCAACGTCCTGACTTTC.

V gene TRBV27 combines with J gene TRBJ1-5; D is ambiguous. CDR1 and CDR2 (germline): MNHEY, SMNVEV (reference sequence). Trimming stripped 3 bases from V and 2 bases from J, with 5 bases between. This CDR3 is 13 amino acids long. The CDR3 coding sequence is TGTGCCAGCAGTTTGGTCGGCAATCAGCCCCAGCATTTT. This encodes CASSLVGNQPQHF.

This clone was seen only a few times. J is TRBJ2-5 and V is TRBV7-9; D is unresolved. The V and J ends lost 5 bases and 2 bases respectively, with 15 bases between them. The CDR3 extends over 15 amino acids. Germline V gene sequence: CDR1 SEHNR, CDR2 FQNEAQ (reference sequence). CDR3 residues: CASSQSLGLQETQYF. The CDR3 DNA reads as TGTGCCAGCAGCCAGAGTCTGGGGTTACAAGAGACCCAGTACTTC.

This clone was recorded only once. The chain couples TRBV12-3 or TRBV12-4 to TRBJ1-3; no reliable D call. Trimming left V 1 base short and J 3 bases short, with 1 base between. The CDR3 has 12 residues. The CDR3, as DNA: TGTGCCAGCAGTTTAGTTGGAAACACCATATATTTT. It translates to CASSLVGNTIYF.

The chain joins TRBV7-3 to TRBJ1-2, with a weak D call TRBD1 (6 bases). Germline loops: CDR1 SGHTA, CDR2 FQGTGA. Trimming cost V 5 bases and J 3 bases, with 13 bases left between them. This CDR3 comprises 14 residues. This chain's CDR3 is CASSPRGGDYGYTF. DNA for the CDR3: TGTGCCAGCAGCCCGAGAGGGGGGGACTATGGCTACACCTTC.

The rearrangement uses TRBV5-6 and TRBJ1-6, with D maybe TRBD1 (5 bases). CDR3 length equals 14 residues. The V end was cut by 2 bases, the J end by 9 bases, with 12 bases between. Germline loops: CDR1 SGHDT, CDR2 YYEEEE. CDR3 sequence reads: CASSFGALGSPLHF. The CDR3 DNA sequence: TGTGCCAGCAGCTTCGGGGCATTGGGTTCACCCCTCCACTTT.

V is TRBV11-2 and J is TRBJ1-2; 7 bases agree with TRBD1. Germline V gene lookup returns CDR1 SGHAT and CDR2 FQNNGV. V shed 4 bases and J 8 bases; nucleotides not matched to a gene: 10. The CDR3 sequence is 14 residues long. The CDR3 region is CASSSGGQASGYTF. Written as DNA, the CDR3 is TGTGCCAGCAGCTCGGGTGGACAGGCTTCGGGCTACACCTTC.

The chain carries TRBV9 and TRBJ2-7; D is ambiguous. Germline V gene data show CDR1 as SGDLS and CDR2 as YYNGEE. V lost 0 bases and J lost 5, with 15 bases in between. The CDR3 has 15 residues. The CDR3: CASSVVPDWTHEQYF. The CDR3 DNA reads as TGTGCCAGCAGCGTAGTCCCAGACTGGACCCACGAGCAGTACTTC.

CDR3 DNA: TGTGCCAGCAGCCCCCGGACGCAAACGGAAAGGTACGCCGGGGAGCTGTTTTTT. Protein: CASSPRTQTERYAGELFF. The J gene is TRBJ2-2, the V gene TRBV4-2; D uncertain. The CDR3 runs to 18 residues. Trimming left V 4 bases short and J 6 bases short, with 24 bases between. The germline V gene encodes CDR1 LGHNA and CDR2 YNFKEQ.

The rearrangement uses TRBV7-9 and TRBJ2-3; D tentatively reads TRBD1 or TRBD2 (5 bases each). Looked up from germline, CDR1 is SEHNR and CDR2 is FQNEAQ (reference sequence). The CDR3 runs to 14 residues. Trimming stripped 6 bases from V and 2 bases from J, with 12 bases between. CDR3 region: CASSGDRYTDTQYF. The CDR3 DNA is TGTGCCAGCAGTGGGGACCGATACACAGATACGCAGTATTTT.

CDR3 amino acids: CASSLTGVLSYEQYF. The CDR3 DNA follows: TGTGCCAGCAGTTTAACAGGGGTGCTCTCCTACGAGCAGTACTTC. This sequence joins TRBV6-5 and TRBJ2-7; 7 bases are a match to TRBD1. The J segment lost 0 bases and the V segment lost 4 bases, leaving 6 bases of the junction unmatched. This CDR3 is 15 amino acids long. Germline V lookup: CDR1 MNHEY, CDR2 SVGAGI.

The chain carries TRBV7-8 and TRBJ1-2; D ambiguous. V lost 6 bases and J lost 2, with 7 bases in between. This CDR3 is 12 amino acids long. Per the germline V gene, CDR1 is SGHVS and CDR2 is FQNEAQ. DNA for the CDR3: TGTGCCAGCAGTCTCGACAACTATGGCTACACCTTC. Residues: CASSLDNYGYTF.

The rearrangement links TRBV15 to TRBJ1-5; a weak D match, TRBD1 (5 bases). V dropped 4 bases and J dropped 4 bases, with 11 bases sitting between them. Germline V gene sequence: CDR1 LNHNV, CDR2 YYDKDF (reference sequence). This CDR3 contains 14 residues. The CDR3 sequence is CATSKGKGNQPQHF. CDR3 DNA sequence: TGTGCCACCAGCAAGGGAAAGGGGAATCAGCCCCAGCATTTT.

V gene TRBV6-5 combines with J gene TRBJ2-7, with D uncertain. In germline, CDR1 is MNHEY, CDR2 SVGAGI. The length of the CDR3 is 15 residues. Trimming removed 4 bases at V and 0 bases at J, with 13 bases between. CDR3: CASSSNNPLSYEQYF. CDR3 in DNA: TGTGCCAGCAGTTCAAACAACCCCCTCTCCTACGAGCAGTACTTC.

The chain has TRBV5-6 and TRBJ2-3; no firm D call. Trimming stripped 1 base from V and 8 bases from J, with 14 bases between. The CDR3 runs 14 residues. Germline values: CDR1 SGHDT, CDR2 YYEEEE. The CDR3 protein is CASSLRFTTRTQYF. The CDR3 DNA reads TGTGCCAGCAGCTTGAGGTTCACGACCCGTACGCAGTATTTT. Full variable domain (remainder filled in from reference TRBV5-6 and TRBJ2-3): DAGVTQSPTHLIKTRGQQVTLRCSPKSGHDTVSWYQQALGQGPQFIFQYYEEEERQRGNFPDRFSGHQFPNYSSELNVNALLLGDSALYLCASSLRFTTRTQYFGPGTRLTVL.

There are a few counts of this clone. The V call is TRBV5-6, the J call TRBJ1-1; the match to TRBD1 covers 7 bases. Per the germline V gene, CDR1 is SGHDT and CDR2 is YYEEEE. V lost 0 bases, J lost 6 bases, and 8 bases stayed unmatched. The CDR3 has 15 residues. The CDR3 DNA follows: TGTGCCAGCAGCTTGGTCTCCTCAGGGGGTCCTGAAGCTTTCTTT. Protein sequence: CASSLVSSGGPEAFF.